This T cell receptor beta chain was recorded in a study of blood T cell repertoires in COVID-19. Turning to the study itself: Acute and convalescent COVID-19 samples came from the United States, Italy and Spain. Nucleic acid was either cDNA or gDNA, and it came from T cells, B-cell-depleted T cells, or PBMCs.

This table comes from immunoSEQ multiplex PCR, and its TCRdb copy is limited to in-frame clones, with some not included. This table has 200,000 to 250,000 clones, just over 85% appearing once. The germline CDR1 and CDR2 sequences are LNHDA and SQIVND (reference sequence). The CDR3 runs 14 residues. Trimming shortened V by 5 bases and J by 7 bases, and 12 bases separated the two germline ends. Those enrolled, adults aged roughly 18 to 89 years, came from about two dozen US areas. Donors were grouped by their self-reported clinical history. Sequencing was done on a sample of PBMCs or T cells enriched from blood (not recorded which). This TCR came from a woman aged 40 to 50 with acute COVID-19. The chain carries TRBV19 and TRBJ1-6, with D perhaps matching TRBD1 (5 bases). The DNA for the CDR3 is TGTGCCAGTAGTGGGGGGGTAGGAAATTCACCCCTCCACTTT. The encoded protein is CASSGGVGNSPLHF.